The 26 T cell receptor beta chains presented below share a single source sample, sequenced in a study of STAT3 mutations in large granular lymphocyte leukemia. Whole-study results and caveats: In T-cell large granular lymphocyte leukemia, about half of patients showed multiple immunodominant subclonotypes.

Some clones are missing from TCRdb's copy, which holds only in-frame ones; the method was immunoSEQ multiplex PCR. The data contain approximately 43,000 clones, about 81% of them singletons. Antigens of these TCRs are unknown. The specimen was PBMCs. The receptors here all came from a human donor with T large granular lymphocyte leukemia. Some clones in this sample may be carry-over from other donors' samples.

The chain links TRBV18 to TRBJ1-6, with D hard to call. Trimming shortened V by 1 base and J by 8 bases, and 12 bases separated the two germline ends. Germline V gene lookup returns CDR1 KGHSH and CDR2 LQKENI. The CDR3 contains 15 residues. CDR3 loop: CASSPQAAADSPLHF. The CDR3 nucleotides read TGTGCCAGCTCACCACAGGCAGCCGCAGATTCACCCCTCCACTTT.

The chain is built from TRBV5-1 and TRBJ2-4; 9 bases are shared with TRBD1. The V segment lost 4 bases and the J segment 8 bases; nucleotides outside the gene matches: 4. The CDR3 runs 13 residues. Germline loops: CDR1 SGHRS, CDR2 YFSETQ. CDR3 amino acids: CASSQDRGDIQYF. The DNA for the CDR3 is TGCGCCAGCAGCCAGGACAGGGGTGACATTCAGTACTTC. The variable domain in full, with the rest retrieved from reference TRBV5-1 and TRBJ2-4, is KAGVTQTPRYLIKTRGQQVTLSCSPISGHRSVSWYQQTPGQGLQFLFEYFSETQRNKGNFPGRFSGRQFSNSRSEMNVSTLELGDSALYLCASSQDRGDIQYFGAGTRLSVL.

The genes are TRBV5-1 and TRBJ2-3, with 7 bases fitting TRBD2. Germline assignment: CDR1 SGHRS and CDR2 YFSETQ. The ends lost 5 bases at V and 6 bases at J; junction bases unmatched: 9. The CDR3 extends over 14 amino acids. CDR3 DNA: TGCGCCAGCAGAGCCCAGGGAGGGGCGGATACGCAGTATTTT. The encoded protein is CASRAQGGADTQYF.

The chain carries TRBV7-8 and TRBJ1-5; possible D gene TRBD1, 5 bases. Per germline, CDR1 SGHVS and CDR2 FQNEAQ. Deletions cut 5 bases from V and 0 bases from J, with 14 bases between. The CDR3 runs 16 residues. DNA for the CDR3: TGTGCCAGCAGCCTGCTCAGACAGTATAGCAATCAGCCCCAGCATTTT. It yields the protein CASSLLRQYSNQPQHF.

CDR3 sequence: CASSTQRNQPQHF. The CDR3 nucleotides are TGTGCCAGTAGTACGCAGCGCAATCAGCCCCAGCATTTT. This chain uses TRBV19 with TRBJ1-5; D unclear. With 4 bases removed from V and 2 bases from J, the gap between germline ends came to 6 bases. In germline, CDR1 is LNHDA, CDR2 SQIVND (reference sequence). CDR3 length equals 13 residues. The variable domain in full, with the rest retrieved from reference TRBV19 and TRBJ1-5, is DGGITQSPKYLFRKEGQNVTLSCEQNLNHDAMYWYRQDPGQGLRLIYYSQIVNDFQKGDIAEGYSVSREKKESFPLTVTSAQKNPTAFYLCASSTQRNQPQHFGDGTRLSIL.

The chain employs TRBV5-1 and TRBJ2-4; the match to TRBD1 covers 8 bases. Germline V CDR1 and CDR2: SGHRS, YFSETQ. The CDR3 contains 14 residues. J lost 3 bases, V lost 3 bases, and 2 bases had no gene match. The CDR3 bases are TGCGCCAGCAGCTCGACAGGGGACAAAAACATTCAGTACTTC. This encodes CASSSTGDKNIQYF. Using reference TRBV5-1 and TRBJ2-4 for the parts outside the CDR3, the full variable domain is KAGVTQTPRYLIKTRGQQVTLSCSPISGHRSVSWYQQTPGQGLQFLFEYFSETQRNKGNFPGRFSGRQFSNSRSEMNVSTLELGDSALYLCASSSTGDKNIQYFGAGTRLSVL.

The CDR3 nucleotides are TGTGCCAGCAGCGTGGGACAGGCCTTCTATGGCTACACCTTC. Translated: CASSVGQAFYGYTF. The V gene is TRBV5-4, the J gene TRBJ1-2, with 8 bases identical to TRBD1. Germline CDR1 SGHNT, CDR2 YYREEE (reference sequence). The CDR3 is made up of 14 amino acids. The junction had 6 bases not matched to a gene; V was cut back by 4 bases and J by 4 bases. The complete variable domain, with remaining parts taken from reference TRBV5-4 and TRBJ1-2, reads ETGVTQSPTHLIKTRGQQVTLRCSSQSGHNTVSWYQQALGQGPQFIFQYYREEENGRGNFPPRFSGLQFPNYSSELNVNALELDDSALYLCASSVGQAFYGYTFGSGTRLTVV.

The chain couples TRBV2 to TRBJ1-5, with D possibly TRBD1 on 5 matching bases. The length of the CDR3 is 14 residues. V lost 4 bases to trimming and J lost 2 bases, with 9 bases between them. CDR1 SNHLY and CDR2 FYNNEI come from the germline V gene. The CDR3 DNA is TGTGCCAGCAGTGCGGGGGGGGGCAATCAGCCCCAGCATTTT. Its translation is CASSAGGGNQPQHF.

This clone was counted a few times. The chain has TRBV30 and TRBJ1-2; TRBD1 matches at 10 bases. The CDR3 consists of 14 residues. From germline, CDR1 is GTSNPN and CDR2 SVGIG (reference sequence). V shed 5 bases, J shed 5 bases, and the junction held 8 bases outside the gene matches. The CDR3 DNA sequence: TGTGCCTGGCAGCCTTTGGACAGGGGGTATGGCTACACCTTC. Its translation: CAWQPLDRGYGYTF.

This clone showed up just once. The chain joins TRBV5-1 to TRBJ1-1; tentative D call: TRBD1 (6 bases). CDR1 SGHRS and CDR2 YFSETQ come from the germline V gene. V lost 4 bases and J 4 bases, leaving 11 bases between the germline ends. The length of the CDR3 is 13 residues. The CDR3: CASSRPGATEAFF. The CDR3, as DNA: TGCGCCAGCAGCCGCCCAGGGGCCACTGAAGCTTTCTTT. Filled out from reference TRBV5-1 and TRBJ1-1, the complete variable domain reads KAGVTQTPRYLIKTRGQQVTLSCSPISGHRSVSWYQQTPGQGLQFLFEYFSETQRNKGNFPGRFSGRQFSNSRSEMNVSTLELGDSALYLCASSRPGATEAFFGQGTRLTVV.

V is TRBV18 and J is TRBJ1-6; TRBD1 agrees at 8 bases. Losses at the gene ends were 0 bases for V and 6 bases for J; bases not matched to a gene: 4. Germline values: CDR1 KGHSH, CDR2 LQKENI. The CDR3 consists of 16 residues. As DNA, the CDR3 is TGTGCCAGCTCACCACCTAACAGGGGGAGTAATTCACCCCTCCACTTT. Translating gives CASSPPNRGSNSPLHF.

V and J are TRBV7-2 and TRBJ1-1; 8 bases match TRBD1. Germline CDR1 and CDR2: SGHTA and FQGNSA. V dropped 5 bases and J dropped 1; count of bases not matched to a gene: 3. The CDR3 consists of 14 residues. The DNA for the CDR3 is TGTGCCAGCAGCCTACAGGGGGGGAACACTGAAGCTTTCTTT. Translating gives CASSLQGGNTEAFF.

The J gene is TRBJ1-2, the V gene TRBV2; 9 bases fit TRBD1. The germline gives CDR1 SNHLY, CDR2 FYNNEI. Trimming cost V 9 bases and J 2 bases; bases outside gene matches: 10. CDR3 size: 15 residues. The CDR3 sequence is CARTGQGRSNYGYTF. DNA for the CDR3: TGTGCCAGGACGGGACAGGGAAGGTCCAACTATGGCTACACCTTC.

In this sample, this clone turned up a few times. The chain has TRBV19 and TRBJ1-5; unclear D gene. Looked up from germline, CDR1 is LNHDA and CDR2 is SQIVND (reference sequence). Trimming pared 5 bases from V and 3 bases from J, leaving 8 bases between. The CDR3 is 13 residues long. The CDR3 protein is CASSDTDNQPQHF. Here the CDR3 DNA reads TGTGCCAGTAGTGACACTGACAATCAGCCCCAGCATTTT.

This sequence joins TRBV5-8 and TRBJ1-6; 7 bases agree with TRBD1. Germline values: CDR1 SGHTS, CDR2 YDEGEE. The CDR3 consists of 18 residues. J gave up 0 bases and V 1 base, and 7 bases lay outside the gene matches. CDR3 sequence (DNA): TGTGCCAGCAGCTTGACCCTGACAGGGCGCTCCTATAATTCACCCCTCCACTTT. Amino acids: CASSLTLTGRSYNSPLHF.

J is TRBJ1-2 and V is TRBV18; 7 bases align to TRBD1. The CDR3 is made up of 16 amino acids. The germline V gene encodes CDR1 KGHSH and CDR2 LQKENI. The ends lost 5 bases at V and 4 bases at J; junction bases unmatched: 13. DNA of the CDR3: TGTGCCAGCTCAGCATCGGGACAGTGGAAGATCTATGGCTACACCTTC. Protein sequence: CASSASGQWKIYGYTF.

This clone was found a few times. The rearrangement links TRBV4-1 to TRBJ1-2, with D uncertain. Trimming took off 2 bases at V and 3 bases at J, with 7 bases between the two ends. The CDR3 sequence is 13 residues long. Germline CDR1 is MGHRA and CDR2 is YSYEKL. For the CDR3, the DNA is TGCGCCAGCAGCCAACCCAACCACTATGGCTACACCTTC. Its translation is CASSQPNHYGYTF.

The chain has TRBV5-8 and TRBJ1-2; D might be TRBD1 (6 bases). V shed 1 base and J shed 7 bases, with 17 bases lying between them. This CDR3 has 15 amino acids. CDR1 SGHTS and CDR2 YDEGEE come from the germline V gene. The CDR3 loop reads CASSLRGRGGRGYTF. The CDR3 bases are TGTGCCAGCAGCTTGCGAGGACGCGGGGGCCGTGGCTACACCTTC.

This clone was seen only once. The genes are TRBV29-1 and TRBJ1-6; 7 bases align to TRBD1. The germline gives CDR1 SQVTM, CDR2 ANQGSEA. The CDR3 totals 13 residues. V trimming: 5 bases; J trimming: 7 bases; junction bases outside the gene matches: 5. CDR3 region: CSVSDRANSPLHF. The CDR3 DNA sequence: TGCAGCGTTTCCGACAGGGCCAATTCACCCCTCCACTTT.

This clone has only a few counts. V and J are TRBV7-2 and TRBJ2-7; D is perhaps TRBD1 (6 bases). From germline, CDR1 is SGHTA and CDR2 FQGNSA. Trimming removed 5 bases at V and 0 bases at J, with 11 bases between. This CDR3 has 14 residues. CDR3 nucleotides: TGTGCCAGCAGCCTCGACAGGACCTCCTACGAGCAGTACTTC. This gives the protein CASSLDRTSYEQYF.

The chain joins TRBV30 to TRBJ1-4, with 9 bases aligning to TRBD1. Per the germline V gene, CDR1 is GTSNPN and CDR2 is SVGIG (reference sequence). The CDR3 covers 14 residues. V was pared by 3 bases and J by 7 bases, with 6 bases of the junction left unmatched. In nucleotides, the CDR3 is TGTGCCTGGAGCCTGACAGGGGGGAGTGAAAAACTGTTTTTT. Its translation is CAWSLTGGSEKLFF.

The rearrangement links TRBV7-2 to TRBJ1-2; 7 bases are a match to TRBD1. V trimming: 5 bases; J trimming: 8 bases; junction bases outside the gene matches: 14. Germline V gene sequence: CDR1 SGHTA, CDR2 FQGNSA. The CDR3 is 15 residues long. The CDR3 region is CASSLPPDRLMGYTF. The CDR3 DNA sequence: TGTGCCAGCAGCCTCCCACCGGACAGGCTTATGGGCTACACCTTC. Variable domain in full (rest from reference TRBV7-2 and TRBJ1-2): GAGVSQSPSNKVTEKGKDVELRCDPISGHTALYWYRQSLGQGLEFLIYFQGNSAPDKSGLPSDRFSAERTGGSVSTLTIQRTQQEDSAVYLCASSLPPDRLMGYTFGSGTRLTVV.

A remark on this clone: At one boundary the junction diverges from the germline segment, which might be a read error. The V and J genes are TRBV6-1 and TRBJ2-2, with D maybe TRBD1 (5 bases). Germline V gene data show CDR1 as MNHNS and CDR2 as SASEGT. The CDR3 has 14 amino acids. The CDR3 nucleotides read TGTGCCAGCCAGACAGACCCGAATACCGGGGAGCTGTTTTTT. The encoded protein is CASQTDPNTGELFF.

The gene calls are TRBV29-1 and TRBJ2-7; D is unresolved. Germline loops: CDR1 SQVTM, CDR2 ANQGSEA. The CDR3 totals 11 residues. Trimming pared 1 base from V and 3 bases from J, leaving 4 bases between. The DNA for the CDR3 is TGCAGCGTTGAAGGTGGCTACGAGCAGTACTTC. Its protein is CSVEGGYEQYF.

This clone was seen a few times. The V call is TRBV18, the J call TRBJ2-1; D may correspond to TRBD1 or TRBD2 (5 bases each). The CDR3 contains 14 residues. V lost 4 bases and J 10 bases, leaving 17 bases between the germline ends. CDR1 is KGHSH and CDR2 is LQKENI in the germline V gene. DNA of the CDR3: TGTGCCAGCTCACGGGACGAAGGGGTGGACGAGCAGTTCTTC. As protein: CASSRDEGVDEQFF.

The rearrangement joins TRBV20-1 to TRBJ1-6; D may be TRBD1 (6 bases). Looked up from germline, CDR1 is DFQATT and CDR2 is SNEGSKA (reference sequence). V was shortened by 6 bases and J by 10 bases, with 10 bases between the two germline ends. The CDR3 extends over 11 amino acids. CDR3 in DNA: TGCAGTGCCACAGGGAGATCACCCCTCCACTTT. Protein product: CSATGRSPLHF.